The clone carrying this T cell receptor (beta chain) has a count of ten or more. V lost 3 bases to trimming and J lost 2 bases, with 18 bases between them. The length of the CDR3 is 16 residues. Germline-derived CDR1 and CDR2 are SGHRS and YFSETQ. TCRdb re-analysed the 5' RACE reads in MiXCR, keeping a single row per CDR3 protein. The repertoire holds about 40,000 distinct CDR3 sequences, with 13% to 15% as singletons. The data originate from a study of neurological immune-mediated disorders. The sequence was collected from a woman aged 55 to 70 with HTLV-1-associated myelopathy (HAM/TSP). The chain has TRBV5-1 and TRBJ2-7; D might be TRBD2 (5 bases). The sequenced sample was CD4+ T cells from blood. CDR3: CASSSRGEHNTYEQYF. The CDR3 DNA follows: TGCGCCAGCAGCTCCCGGGGAGAGCATAATACCTACGAGCAGTACTTC.